This T cell receptor beta chain was captured by sequencing in a study of blood T cell repertoires in COVID-19. Turning to the study itself: Researchers got acute and convalescent COVID-19 samples from the United States, Italy and Spain. The cDNA or gDNA used as material had been derived from T cells, B-cell-depleted T cells, or PBMCs.

The junction had 7 bases not matched to a gene; V was cut back by 4 bases and J by 7 bases. Looked up from germline, CDR1 is SEHNR and CDR2 is FQNEAQ (reference sequence). The CDR3 extends over 14 amino acids. Original handling: The assay estimated nucleated cells by amplifying reference gene primers. Using immunoSEQ multiplex PCR, the repertoire was profiled, and TCRdb retains in-frame clones only, with some absent. D and trimming were read from the DNA, whereas the V and J calls and clone size are those reported in that table. The table includes around 380,000 clones, roughly 80% detected once. Sample: peripheral blood. The V call is TRBV7-9, the J call TRBJ1-2, with 9 positions matching TRBD1. The receptor comes from a human donor with acute or convalescent COVID-19. The donor label of this sample is uncertain. The CDR3, as DNA: TGTGCCAGCAGCTCGACAGGGGGTCTTGTTGGCTACACCTTC. The encoded protein is CASSSTGGLVGYTF.